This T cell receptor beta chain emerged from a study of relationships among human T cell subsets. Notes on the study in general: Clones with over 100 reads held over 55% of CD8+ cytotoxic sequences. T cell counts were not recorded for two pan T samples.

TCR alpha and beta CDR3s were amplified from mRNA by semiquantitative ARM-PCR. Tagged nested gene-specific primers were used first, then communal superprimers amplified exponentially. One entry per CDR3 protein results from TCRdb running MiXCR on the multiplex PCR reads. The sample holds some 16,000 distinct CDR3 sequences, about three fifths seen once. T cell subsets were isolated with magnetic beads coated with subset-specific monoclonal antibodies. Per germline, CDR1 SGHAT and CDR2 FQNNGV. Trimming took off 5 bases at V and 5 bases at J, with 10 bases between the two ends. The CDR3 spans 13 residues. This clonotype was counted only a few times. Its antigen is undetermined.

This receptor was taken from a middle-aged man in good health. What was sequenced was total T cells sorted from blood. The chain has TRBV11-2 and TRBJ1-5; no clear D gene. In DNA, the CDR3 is TGTGCCAGCAGCCCCGACGGATATCAGCCCCAGCATTTT. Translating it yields CASSPDGYQPQHF.